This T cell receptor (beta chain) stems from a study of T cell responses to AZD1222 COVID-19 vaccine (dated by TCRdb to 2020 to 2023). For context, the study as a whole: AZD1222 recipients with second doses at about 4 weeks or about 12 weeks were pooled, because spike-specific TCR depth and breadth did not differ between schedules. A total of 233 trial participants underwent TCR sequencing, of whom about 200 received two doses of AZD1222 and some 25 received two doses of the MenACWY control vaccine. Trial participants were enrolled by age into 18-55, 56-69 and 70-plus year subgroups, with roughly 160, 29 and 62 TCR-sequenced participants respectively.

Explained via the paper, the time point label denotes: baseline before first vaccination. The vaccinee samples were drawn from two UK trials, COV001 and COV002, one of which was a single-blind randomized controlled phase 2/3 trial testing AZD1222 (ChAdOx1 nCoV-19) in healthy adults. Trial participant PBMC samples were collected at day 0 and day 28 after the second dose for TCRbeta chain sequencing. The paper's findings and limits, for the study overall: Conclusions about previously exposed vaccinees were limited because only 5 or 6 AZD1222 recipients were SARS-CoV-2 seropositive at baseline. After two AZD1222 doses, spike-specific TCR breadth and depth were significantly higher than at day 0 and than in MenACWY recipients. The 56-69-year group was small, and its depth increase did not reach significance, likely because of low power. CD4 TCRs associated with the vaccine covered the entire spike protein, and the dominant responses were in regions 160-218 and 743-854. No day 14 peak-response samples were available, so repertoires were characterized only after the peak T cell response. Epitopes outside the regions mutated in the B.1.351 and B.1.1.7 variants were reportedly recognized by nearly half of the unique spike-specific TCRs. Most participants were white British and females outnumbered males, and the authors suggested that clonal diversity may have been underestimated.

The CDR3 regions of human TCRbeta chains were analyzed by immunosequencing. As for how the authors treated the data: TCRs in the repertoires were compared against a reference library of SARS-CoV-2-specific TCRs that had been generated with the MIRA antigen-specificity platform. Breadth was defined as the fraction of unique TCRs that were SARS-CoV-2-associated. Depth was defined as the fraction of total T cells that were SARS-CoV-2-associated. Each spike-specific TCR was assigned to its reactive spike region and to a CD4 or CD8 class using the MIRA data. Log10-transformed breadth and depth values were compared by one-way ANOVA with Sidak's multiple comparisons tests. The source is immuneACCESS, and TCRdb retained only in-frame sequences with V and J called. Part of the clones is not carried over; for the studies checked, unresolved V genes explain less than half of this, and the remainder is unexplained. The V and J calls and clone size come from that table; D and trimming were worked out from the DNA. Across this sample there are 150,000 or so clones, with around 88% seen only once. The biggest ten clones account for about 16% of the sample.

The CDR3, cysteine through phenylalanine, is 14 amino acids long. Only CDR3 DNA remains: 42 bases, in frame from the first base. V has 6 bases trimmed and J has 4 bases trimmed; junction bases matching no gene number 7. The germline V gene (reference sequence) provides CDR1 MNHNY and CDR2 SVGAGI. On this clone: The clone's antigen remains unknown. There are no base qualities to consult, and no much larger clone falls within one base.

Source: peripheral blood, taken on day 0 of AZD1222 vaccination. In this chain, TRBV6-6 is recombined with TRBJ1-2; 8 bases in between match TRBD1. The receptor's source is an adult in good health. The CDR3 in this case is CASSRGQVLYGYTF. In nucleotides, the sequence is TGTGCCAGCAGCCGGGGACAGGTCCTCTATGGCTACACCTTC.